These 18 T cell receptor beta chains were all obtained from the same sample, sequenced in a study of control samples from healthy donors and cancer patients. Generated by immunoSEQ multiplex PCR, the TCRdb table keeps only in-frame clones and is missing some. This table has roughly 180,000 clones, roughly 94% appearing once. The sequenced sample consisted of blood. The receptors originated from a woman aged 18 to 35 in good health.

This chain links TRBV19 with TRBJ2-5; no definite D call. Per the germline V gene, CDR1 is LNHDA and CDR2 is SQIVND (reference sequence). This CDR3 spans 15 amino acids. The V end was cut by 1 base, the J end by 0 bases, with 9 bases between. CDR3 nucleotides: TGTGCCAGTAGTATAGGGCGGCGGAACCAAGAGACCCAGTACTTC. The encoded protein is CASSIGRRNQETQYF.

There are many counts of this clone. The chain links TRBV3-1 (or the pseudogene TRBV3-2) to TRBJ2-5; no reliable D call. V shed 2 bases and J shed 1 base, with 2 bases lying between them. The CDR3 has 12 residues. Germline CDR1 reads LGHDT; CDR2 reads YNNKEL (reference sequence). In DNA, the CDR3 is TGTGCCAGCAGCCAAACCCAAGAGACCCAGTACTTC. Translation gives CASSQTQETQYF.

The sample holds one count of this clone. The V and J genes are TRBV6-2 or TRBV6-3 and TRBJ1-2; TRBD1 matches at 7 bases. Germline V gives CDR1 MNHEY, CDR2 SVGEGT. V gave up 6 bases and J gave up 8 bases; unmatched junction bases: 12. The CDR3 runs to 14 residues. The CDR3 region has the DNA TGTGCCAGCAGCCTTACCCATAACAGGGGCGGCTACACCTTC. Amino acids: CASSLTHNRGGYTF.

CDR3 sequence (DNA): TGTGCCACCAGCCTTAGACCCGTCAATCAGCCCCAGCATTTT. This gives the protein CATSLRPVNQPQHF. The rearrangement joins TRBV15 to TRBJ1-5; no firm D call. The CDR3 has 14 residues. V was shortened by 5 bases and J by 3 bases, with 11 bases between the two germline ends. Germline CDR1 and CDR2: LNHNV and YYDKDF (reference sequence). Looking up the rest from reference TRBV15 and TRBJ1-5 gives the full variable domain: DAMVIQNPRYQVTQFGKPVTLSCSQTLNHNVMYWYQQKSSQAPKLLFHYYDKDFNNEADTPDNFQSRRPNTSFCFLDIRSPGLGDTAMYLCATSLRPVNQPQHFGDGTRLSIL.

The V and J genes are TRBV24-1 and TRBJ1-5; D unresolved. Germline CDR1 KGHDR, CDR2 SFDVKD. V shed 5 bases and J shed 4 bases, with 20 bases lying between them. This CDR3 is 17 amino acids long. The CDR3 loop reads CATSAAPFSRENQPQHF. The CDR3 DNA follows: TGTGCCACCAGTGCAGCCCCTTTTAGCCGAGAGAATCAGCCCCAGCATTTT.

The rearrangement uses TRBV7-2 and TRBJ1-4, with D possibly TRBD1 on 6 matching bases. CDR3 size: 17 residues. Per germline, CDR1 SGHTA and CDR2 FQGNSA. Deletions cut 1 base from V and 6 bases from J, with 18 bases between. CDR3 protein: CASSLVGGAGRDEKLFF. CDR3 in DNA: TGTGCCAGCAGCTTAGTGGGGGGCGCCGGGAGAGATGAAAAACTGTTTTTT.

CDR3 sequence reads: CASSVIRTRTPSSYNEQFF. CDR3 DNA sequence: TGTGCCAGCAGTGTAATCCGAACCCGGACGCCGAGCTCCTACAATGAGCAGTTCTTC. The chain is built from TRBV6-1 and TRBJ2-1; D unclear. Trimming removed 4 bases at V and 0 bases at J, with 22 bases between. Germline V gives CDR1 MNHNS, CDR2 SASEGT. The CDR3 is 19 amino acids.

The rearrangement uses TRBV19 and TRBJ1-5, with TRBD1 matching over 7 bases. The CDR3 has 14 residues. CDR1 is LNHDA and CDR2 is SQIVND in the germline V gene (reference sequence). After removal of 4 bases from V and 6 bases from J, the junction contained 6 bases not matched to a gene. The CDR3, as DNA: TGTGCCAGTAGTAGCCGACAGGGTATTCAGCCCCAGCATTTT. Translated: CASSSRQGIQPQHF.

This chain joins TRBV10-3 and TRBJ2-1, with D perhaps TRBD2 (7 bases). The CDR3 runs to 11 residues. Germline CDR1 ENHRY, CDR2 SYGVKD. V lost 10 bases and J lost 12, with 16 bases in between. The CDR3 here is CATSGEGGQFF. The CDR3, as DNA: TGTGCCACCTCGGGGGAGGGGGGGCAGTTCTTC.

This clone was observed a few times. J is TRBJ1-3 and V is TRBV5-6; no firm D call. Germline V gene sequence: CDR1 SGHDT, CDR2 YYEEEE. Trimming removed 3 bases from V and 8 bases from J, with 15 bases in between. This CDR3 is 14 amino acids long. The DNA for the CDR3 is TGTGCCAGCAGCTCCACCGGGCCCCTGGACACCATATATTTT. It is translated as CASSSTGPLDTIYF.

The CDR3 nucleotides are TGTGCCAGCCGGGCCGGGCTAGCGGGATCGACAGATACGCAGTATTTT. Translating gives CASRAGLAGSTDTQYF. The V and J genes are TRBV7-2 and TRBJ2-3; TRBD2 matches at 9 bases. Germline V gene data show CDR1 as SGHTA and CDR2 as FQGNSA. This CDR3 contains 16 residues. J was trimmed by 3 bases and V by 8 bases; bases with no gene match: 12. Looking up the rest from reference TRBV7-2 and TRBJ2-3 gives the full variable domain: GAGVSQSPSNKVTEKGKDVELRCDPISGHTALYWYRQSLGQGLEFLIYFQGNSAPDKSGLPSDRFSAERTGGSVSTLTIQRTQQEDSAVYLCASRAGLAGSTDTQYFGPGTRLTVL.

The sample holds a few counts of this clone. The chain is built from TRBV4-3 and TRBJ2-2; TRBD1 matches at 7 bases. The CDR3 covers 16 residues. Germline V gene sequence: CDR1 LGHNA, CDR2 YSLEER. The J segment lost 4 bases and the V segment lost 6 bases, leaving 11 bases of the junction unmatched. The CDR3 DNA sequence: TGCGCCAGCAGACCACGATCAGACAGGGCCACCGGGGAGCTGTTTTTT. Its translation is CASRPRSDRATGELFF.

This clone was detected only once. This CDR3 is CASSIFEGTVRNDSPLHF. CDR3 bases: TGTGCCAGTAGTATATTTGAAGGGACAGTGAGAAATGATTCACCCCTCCACTTT. The V call is TRBV19, the J call TRBJ1-6; 7 nucleotides match TRBD1. The CDR3 is 18 amino acids. Per germline, CDR1 LNHDA and CDR2 SQIVND (reference sequence). Unmatched junction bases numbered 15, after V lost 2 bases and J lost 8 bases. The entire variable domain, with the rest obtained from reference TRBV19 and TRBJ1-6, is as follows: DGGITQSPKYLFRKEGQNVTLSCEQNLNHDAMYWYRQDPGQGLRLIYYSQIVNDFQKGDIAEGYSVSREKKESFPLTVTSAQKNPTAFYLCASSIFEGTVRNDSPLHFGNGTRLTVT.

V usage is TRBV7-2 and J usage is TRBJ2-1, with D possibly TRBD1 on 7 matching bases. Deletions cut 5 bases from V and 7 bases from J, with 18 bases between. Germline loops: CDR1 SGHTA, CDR2 FQGNSA. The CDR3 loop spans 15 amino acids. The CDR3 sequence: CASSLRPEGANEQFF. CDR3 nucleotides: TGTGCCAGCAGCCTCCGCCCGGAGGGGGCGAATGAGCAGTTCTTC.

The gene calls are TRBV7-9 and TRBJ2-5; D remains ambiguous. CDR3 length equals 17 residues. V was shortened by 8 bases and J by 1 base, with 23 bases between the two germline ends. The germline V gene encodes CDR1 SEHNR and CDR2 FQNEAQ (reference sequence). CDR3 sequence: CASQLAAQADLQETQYF. The CDR3 DNA reads as TGTGCCAGCCAACTCGCTGCGCAGGCAGACCTCCAAGAGACCCAGTACTTC.

The chain joins TRBV29-1 to TRBJ1-6; TRBD1 matches 7 bases. The CDR3 totals 13 residues. Trimming at V came to 7 bases and at J to 9 bases, leaving 9 bases not matched to a gene. Germline V gene lookup returns CDR1 SQVTM and CDR2 ANQGSEA. Written as DNA, the CDR3 is TGCAGCGCCCTTACAGGGGAGTCTTCACCCCTCCACTTT. Residues: CSALTGESSPLHF.

V is TRBV27 and J is TRBJ2-1; TRBD2 matches at 14 bases. CDR1 is MNHEY and CDR2 is SMNVEV in the germline V gene (reference sequence). The V segment lost 6 bases and the J segment 7 bases; nucleotides outside the gene matches: 2. The CDR3 extends over 14 amino acids. CDR3 sequence: CASRGLAGENEQFF. CDR3 bases: TGTGCCAGCAGGGGACTAGCGGGAGAAAATGAGCAGTTCTTC.

The chain has TRBV11-3 and TRBJ2-1; 8 bases line up with TRBD2. CDR1 is SGHNT, CDR2 YENEEA, per germline. The V gene end was trimmed by 1 base and the J gene end by 5 bases; junction bases not matched to a gene: 4. This CDR3 contains 15 residues. The CDR3, as DNA: TGTGCCAGCAGCTTAGGGTTAGCGGGGAACAATGAGCAGTTCTTC. This translates into CASSLGLAGNNEQFF.